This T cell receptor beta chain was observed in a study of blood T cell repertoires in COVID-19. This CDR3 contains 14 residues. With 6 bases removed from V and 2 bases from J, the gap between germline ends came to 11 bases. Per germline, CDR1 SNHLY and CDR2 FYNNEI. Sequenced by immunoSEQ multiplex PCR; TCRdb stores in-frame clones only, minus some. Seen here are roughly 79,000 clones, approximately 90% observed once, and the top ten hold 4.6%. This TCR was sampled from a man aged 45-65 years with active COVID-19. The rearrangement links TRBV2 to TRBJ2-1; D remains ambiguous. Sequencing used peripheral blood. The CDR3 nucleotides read TGTGCCAGCAGATCTAGAGGTGCCTACAATGAGCAGTTCTTC. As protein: CASRSRGAYNEQFF.